This is a list of T cell receptor beta chains from one sample in a study of blood T cell repertoires in COVID-19. TCRdb keeps only in-frame clones here, not all; method: immunoSEQ multiplex PCR. The data show fewer than 350,000 clones, roughly 89% seen once. Sequenced: peripheral blood. These receptors were taken from a man aged 40-49 years with acute or convalescent COVID-19. Each CDR3 is given with its conserved first and last residue. Fields, in order: V gene, clone size, J gene, D gene, CDR3 DNA, CDR3 protein. D genes are given only for firm matches. Some rows have no size entry. The others give once, few or many, or a class for an expanded clone.

TRBV4-1	-	TRBJ1-1	-	TGCGCCAGCTGGGGCAAGGGCACTGAAGCTTTCTTT	CASWGKGTEAFF
TRBV10-3	-	TRBJ1-3	TRBD1	TGTGCCACCGGGACAGACCAACGCTTCTCTGGAAACACCATATATTTT	CATGTDQRFSGNTIYF
TRBV7-2	-	TRBJ1-2	-	TGTGCCAGCAGCTTAGGGAGGAAAGCCAACTATGGCTACACCTTC	CASSLGRKANYGYTF
TRBV2	-	TRBJ2-7	-	TGTGCCAGCAGGGACAGCTCCTACGAGCAGTACTTC	CASRDSSYEQYF
TRBV18	-	TRBJ1-4	TRBD1	TGTGCCAGCTCACCACTAGGACAGGGGGATGAAAAACTGTTTTTT	CASSPLGQGDEKLFF
TRBV30	-	TRBJ1-2	TRBD1	TGTGCCTGGAGTCCCACGGGGCAGGGGGCGGCTGGCTACACCTTC	CAWSPTGQGAAGYTF
TRBV24-1	-	TRBJ2-1	TRBD1	TGTGCCACCAGCCCGGGACAGGGAGGGCATGAGCAGTTCTTC	CATSPGQGGHEQFF
TRBV7-4	-	TRBJ1-6	-	TGTGCCAGGACTTTAAAGGAGTATTCACCCCTCCACTTT	CARTLKEYSPLHF
TRBV6-5	-	TRBJ1-2	TRBD1	TGTGCCAGCAGCCCCAGACAGGGGCACTATGGCTACACCTTC	CASSPRQGHYGYTF
TRBV18	-	TRBJ1-2	TRBD1	TGTGCCAGCTCACCCCGGACAGGGAAGGATAACTATGGCTACACCTTC	CASSPRTGKDNYGYTF
TRBV30	-	TRBJ1-3	-	TGTGCCAGCTCGCGGGCGGCTGCAGACACCATATATTTT	CASSRAAADTIYF
TRBV20-1	-	TRBJ2-2	-	TGCAGTGCTAGTCACCCGGTGGGGGGGGCCGACACCGGGGAGCTGTTTTTT	CSASHPVGGADTGELFF
TRBV3-1/TRBV3-2	-	TRBJ2-3	-	TGTGCCAGCTCCCGAGGGGGAGAAGATACGCAGTATTTT	CASSRGGEDTQYF
TRBV5-4	-	TRBJ1-2	-	TGTGCCAGCAGCGCTCCGGGACAACAAAACTATGGCTACACCTTC	CASSAPGQQNYGYTF
TRBV18	few	TRBJ1-4	-	TGTGCCAGCTCACCTACGGACAAAATGGGAAAACTGTTTTTT	CASSPTDKMGKLFF
TRBV12-2	few	TRBJ1-1	-	TGTGCAAGTCGCTTAGCTTACACCCCCAGGGAGGAGGCTTTCTTT	CASRLAYTPREEAFF
TRBV11-2	-	TRBJ2-1	-	TGTGCCAGCAGCTTAAATAGGCGCGGACAGACATACAATGAGCAGTTCTTC	CASSLNRRGQTYNEQFF
TRBV28	-	TRBJ1-1	TRBD1	TGTGCCTCCCACCGGGACAGAGGGACTGAAGCTTTCTTT	CASHRDRGTEAFF
TRBV10-1	-	TRBJ2-3	-	TGCGCCAGCAGTGTTAAGGGGGTAGATACGCAGTATTTT	CASSVKGVDTQYF
TRBV5-1	-	TRBJ2-7	-	TGCGCCAGCAGCTCCCAGGGTTACGAGCAGTACTTC	CASSSQGYEQYF
TRBV5-4	-	TRBJ1-5	-	TGTGCCAGCAGCTTGGGACAGACCCAGCCCCAGCATTTT	CASSLGQTQPQHF
TRBV6-5	-	TRBJ1-5	-	TGTGCCAGCAGTTCCGAGCCCCGGGGGAGCAATCAGCCCCAGCATTTT	CASSSEPRGSNQPQHF
TRBV28	-	TRBJ1-2	-	TGTGCCAGCAGTTATGGAGGGAAAGGCTACACCTTC	CASSYGGKGYTF
TRBV4-1	-	TRBJ1-1	-	TGCGCCAGCAGCCAAGATTACTGGGCCACTGAAGCTTTCTTT	CASSQDYWATEAFF
TRBV25-1	-	TRBJ1-2	-	TGTGCCAGCAGTGTCGGTATGGGCTACACCTTC	CASSVGMGYTF
TRBV19	-	TRBJ2-2	-	TGTGCCAGTAGTTGGGACTTCTTCACCGGGGAGCTGTTTTTT	CASSWDFFTGELFF
TRBV12-5	-	TRBJ2-7	TRBD1	TGTGCTAGTGGTGCAATGACAGGGTCCCACGAGCAGTACTTC	CASGAMTGSHEQYF
TRBV7-9	-	TRBJ2-7	-	TGTGCCAGCAGCCCAGGGGCCTTTTCCTACGAGCAGTACTTC	CASSPGAFSYEQYF
TRBV5-1	-	TRBJ1-1	-	TGCGCCAGCAGCTCCCTAGGGGGGGCAGCTGAAGCTTTCTTT	CASSSLGGAAEAFF
TRBV5-1	-	TRBJ1-2	TRBD1	TGCGCCAGCAGCCTTCCAGGACAGGGCTTATATGGCTACACCTTC	CASSLPGQGLYGYTF
TRBV27	-	TRBJ2-1	TRBD2	TGTGCCAGCAGCTCTCCCTCCGGGACTAGCGGGGGGTACAATGAGCAGTTCTTC	CASSSPSGTSGGYNEQFF